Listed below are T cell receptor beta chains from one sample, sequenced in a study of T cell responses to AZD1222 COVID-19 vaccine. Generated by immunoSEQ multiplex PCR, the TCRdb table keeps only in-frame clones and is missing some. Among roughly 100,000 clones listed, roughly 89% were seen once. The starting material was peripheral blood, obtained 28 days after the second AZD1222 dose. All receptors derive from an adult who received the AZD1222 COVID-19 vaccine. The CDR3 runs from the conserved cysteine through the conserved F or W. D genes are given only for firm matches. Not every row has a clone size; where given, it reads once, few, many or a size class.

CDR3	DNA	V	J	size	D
CASSLARGEGETQYF	TGCGCCAGCAGCTTGGCCCGGGGGGAAGGGGAGACCCAGTACTTC	TRBV5-1	TRBJ2-5	-	TRBD2
CASSRRLAGSTDTQYF	TGTGCCAGCAGCCGTCGACTAGCGGGGAGCACAGATACGCAGTATTTT	TRBV3-1/TRBV3-2	TRBJ2-3	-	TRBD2
CASSARQGNMNTEAFF	TGTGCCAGCTCAGCCCGACAGGGCAACATGAACACTGAAGCTTTCTTT	TRBV18	TRBJ1-1	-	TRBD1
CASSLQEQPQHF	TGTGCCAGCAGTTTACAGGAGCAGCCCCAGCATTTT	TRBV28	TRBJ1-5	-	-
CASRIAGGRGGTDTQYF	TGTGCCAGCAGAATAGCGGGAGGGCGAGGGGGCACAGATACGCAGTATTTT	TRBV28	TRBJ2-3	-	TRBD2
CASRSPGQGTNEQYF	TGTGCCAGTAGATCGCCGGGACAGGGAACCAACGAGCAGTACTTC	TRBV19	TRBJ2-7	-	TRBD1
CASSLPNHRGQTFSPLHF	TGTGCCAGTAGCCTTCCTAACCACCGGGGACAGACATTTTCACCCCTCCACTTT	TRBV19	TRBJ1-6	-	TRBD1
CASRRGGNQNTEAFF	TGTGCCAGCAGAAGAGGAGGGAATCAGAACACTGAAGCTTTCTTT	TRBV6-5	TRBJ1-1	-	-
CASSFGGGNEKLFF	TGTGCCAGCAGTTTCGGGGGGGGAAATGAAAAACTGTTTTTT	TRBV6-1	TRBJ1-4	-	-
CASAGSGGDGYTF	TGTGCCAGCGCAGGATCAGGGGGCGATGGCTACACCTTC	TRBV7-9	TRBJ1-2	-	TRBD1
CASSPPGLAHEQYF	TGTGCCAGCAGCCCACCGGGACTAGCCCACGAGCAGTACTTC	TRBV5-6	TRBJ2-7	-	TRBD2
CASSVDPSGSYNEQFF	TGTGCCAGCAGCGTAGATCCTAGCGGGAGCTACAATGAGCAGTTCTTC	TRBV9	TRBJ2-1	-	TRBD2
CASSQVDRGLIGGELFF	TGTGCCAGCAGCCAAGTTGACAGGGGGCTAATAGGCGGGGAGCTGTTTTTT	TRBV3-1/TRBV3-2	TRBJ2-2	-	TRBD1
CASSPRGLVNTDTQYF	TGTGCCAGCTCACCCAGGGGACTAGTTAACACAGATACGCAGTATTTT	TRBV18	TRBJ2-3	-	TRBD2
CASSPQSGSEQYF	TGTGCCAGCTCACCACAATCAGGGTCCGAGCAGTACTTC	TRBV18	TRBJ2-7	-	-
CAWIAGTGKKLFF	TGTGCCTGGATCGCCGGGACAGGGAAAAAACTGTTTTTT	TRBV30	TRBJ1-4	-	TRBD1
CASSEIGWANYGYTF	TGTGCCAGCAGTGAAATCGGGTGGGCTAACTATGGCTACACCTTC	TRBV2	TRBJ1-2	-	-
CASSLFEDTEAFF	TGTGCCAGCAGTCTTTTTGAAGACACTGAAGCTTTCTTT	TRBV12-3/TRBV12-4	TRBJ1-1	-	-
CASSVEETANEQFF	TGCGCCAGCAGCGTAGAGGAAACGGCAAATGAGCAGTTCTTC	TRBV5-1	TRBJ2-1	once	-
CASSQAVPDTEAFF	TGTGCCAGCAGCCAAGCGGTACCGGACACTGAAGCTTTCTTT	TRBV3-1/TRBV3-2	TRBJ1-1	-	-
CASSATGTSHEQYF	TGTGCCAGCAGCGCGACAGGGACCTCCCACGAGCAGTACTTC	TRBV9	TRBJ2-7	few	TRBD1
CASSLTSGRSPGELFF	TGTGCCAGCAGCTTGACTAGCGGGAGGTCCCCCGGGGAGCTGTTTTTT	TRBV7-3	TRBJ2-2	-	TRBD2
CASKRGQPNTEAFF	TGTGCCAGCAAACGGGGCCAGCCAAACACTGAAGCTTTCTTT	TRBV6-5	TRBJ1-1	-	-
CASSRAGGSTDTQYF	TGTGCCAGCAGCCGCGCTGGCGGGAGTACAGATACGCAGTATTTT	TRBV5-4	TRBJ2-3	-	TRBD2
CASSFDRGDEQYF	TGTGCCAGCAGCTTCGACAGGGGCGACGAGCAGTACTTC	TRBV7-9	TRBJ2-7	-	TRBD1
CAISQREGRVEQYF	TGTGCCATCAGTCAGCGGGAGGGCCGGGTCGAGCAGTACTTC	TRBV10-3	TRBJ2-7	-	TRBD2
CASRLGVDGRSYNEQFF	TGTGCCAGCAGACTCGGAGTGGACGGAAGGAGCTACAATGAGCAGTTCTTC	TRBV27	TRBJ2-1	-	-